A selection of T cell receptor beta chains follows, all from one sample in a study of regulatory and conventional T cells in RAG deficiency. TCRdb's copy holds only in-frame clones and misses some; the assay was immunoSEQ multiplex PCR. Among under 7,000 clones listed, 92% were seen once. Material: CD8+ T cells sorted from blood. The receptors derive from a human donor with RAG deficiency presenting as severe combined immunodeficiency. Both conserved end residues are part of each CDR3. A D gene is named only where the DNA matches it firmly. Only part of the rows carry a size: once, few, many, or a class if the clone is expanded.

V	J	length	size	D	CDR3	DNA
TRBV5-1	TRBJ2-3	12	.	.	CASSLGGDTQYF	TGCGCCAGCAGCTTGGGAGGGGATACGCAGTATTTT
TRBV28	TRBJ2-2	16	.	TRBD2	CASSGTSGRRAGELFF	TGTGCCAGCAGCGGGACTAGCGGGAGGAGGGCCGGGGAGCTGTTTTTT
TRBV7-6	TRBJ2-5	15	.	.	CASSPQGNGRETQYF	TGTGCCAGCAGCCCACAGGGAAATGGTAGAGAGACCCAGTACTTC
TRBV28	TRBJ2-5	15	.	.	CASSFLSNRVETQYF	TGTGCCAGCAGTTTTCTCTCGAACAGGGTCGAGACCCAGTACTTC
TRBV5-6	TRBJ2-3	15	.	.	CASSLAPLGTDTQYF	TGTGCCAGCAGCTTGGCCCCGCTCGGCACAGATACGCAGTATTTT
TRBV30	TRBJ2-7	12	.	TRBD1	CVSSGTAYEQYF	TGTGTCTCCTCCGGGACAGCCTACGAGCAGTACTTC
TRBV27	TRBJ1-2	15	.	.	CASSLRSVTNYGYTF	TGTGCCAGCAGTCTGAGATCGGTCACTAACTATGGCTACACCTTC
TRBV27	TRBJ1-3	15	.	.	CASSSLGPSGNTIYF	TGTGCCAGCAGTTCCCTCGGGCCCTCTGGAAACACCATATATTTT
TRBV2	TRBJ2-7	12	.	.	CASTPESYEQYF	TGTGCCAGCACGCCGGAATCCTACGAGCAGTACTTC
TRBV5-5	TRBJ1-1	12	few	.	CASSRVSTEAFF	TGTGCCAGCAGCCGGGTGAGCACTGAAGCTTTCTTT
TRBV7-2	TRBJ1-1	16	.	.	CASSLVAAFMNTEAFF	TGTGCCAGCAGCTTAGTAGCGGCATTTATGAACACTGAAGCTTTCTTT
TRBV4-1	TRBJ2-5	13	.	.	CASSQDRGETQYF	TGCGCCAGCAGCCAAGATCGGGGGGAGACCCAGTACTTC
TRBV5-1	TRBJ2-3	14	.	.	CASSVNGAPDTQYF	TGCGCCAGCAGCGTAAATGGGGCCCCAGATACGCAGTATTTT
TRBV27	TRBJ2-7	10	once	.	CASGGVEQYF	TGTGCCAGCGGAGGGGTGGAGCAGTACTTC
TRBV7-2	TRBJ1-2	14	.	.	CASSLEGGPYGYTF	TGTGCCAGCAGCTTAGAGGGGGGTCCTTATGGCTACACCTTC
TRBV4-3	TRBJ2-1	15	.	.	CASSQEDVSYNEQFF	TGCGCCAGCAGCCAAGAAGATGTTTCCTACAATGAGCAGTTCTTC
TRBV13	TRBJ2-5	15	once	.	CASSGGTAYQETQYF	TGTGCCAGCAGCGGCGGGACGGCGTACCAAGAGACCCAGTACTTC
TRBV9	TRBJ2-1	11	.	.	CASSSLNEQFF	TGTGCCAGCAGCTCCCTAAATGAGCAGTTCTTC
TRBV2	TRBJ2-7	15	.	TRBD2	CASSGGTMSSYEQYF	TGTGCCAGCAGTGGGGGGACTATGAGCTCCTACGAGCAGTACTTC
TRBV25-1	TRBJ2-5	13	.	.	CASSEFIRETQYF	TGTGCCAGCAGTGAATTTATCAGAGAGACCCAGTACTTC
TRBV7-9	TRBJ2-7	14	.	.	CASSLAGGVSEQYF	TGTGCCAGCAGCTTAGCGGGAGGAGTAAGCGAGCAGTACTTC
TRBV19	TRBJ2-1	11	.	.	CASRWGQKKFF	TGTGCCAGTAGGTGGGGACAAAAAAAGTTCTTC
TRBV7-9	TRBJ2-6	15	few	TRBD1	CASRGQGAGANVLTF	TGTGCCAGCAGGGGTCAGGGGGCTGGGGCCAACGTCCTGACTTTC
TRBV7-9	TRBJ2-7	12	few	.	CASSDGTLEQYF	TGTGCCAGCAGCGATGGTACCCTCGAGCAGTACTTC
TRBV6-5	TRBJ2-3	14	.	TRBD1	CASRWTGLTDTQYF	TGTGCCAGCAGGTGGACAGGGCTCACAGATACGCAGTATTTT
TRBV27	TRBJ1-1	16	.	TRBD1	CASSPRTGGGNTEAFF	TGTGCCAGCAGTCCCCGGACAGGGGGCGGAAACACTGAAGCTTTCTTT
TRBV4-3	TRBJ2-2	18	.	TRBD1	CASSQVRDRGPNTGELFF	TGCGCCAGCAGCCAAGTTCGGGACAGGGGGCCTAACACCGGGGAGCTGTTTTTT
TRBV11-2	TRBJ2-7	15	.	.	CASSLSRGPMREQYF	TGTGCCAGCAGCTTATCCCGAGGGCCGATGCGGGAGCAGTACTTC
TRBV4-1	TRBJ1-4	12	.	.	CASSQGSGKLFF	TGCGCCAGCAGCCAAGGGTCGGGAAAACTGTTTTTT
TRBV6-5	TRBJ2-7	15	.	TRBD1	CASSYSRTGAYEQYF	TGTGCCAGCAGTTACTCGAGGACAGGGGCCTACGAGCAGTACTTC
TRBV27	TRBJ2-2	15	.	TRBD1	CASSLRDRGTGELFF	TGTGCCAGCAGTCTCCGGGACAGGGGGACCGGGGAGCTGTTTTTT
TRBV9	TRBJ2-2	15	once	.	CASSVNVGNTGELFF	TGTGCCAGCAGCGTAAATGTAGGGAACACCGGGGAGCTGTTTTTT
TRBV15	TRBJ2-7	12	.	.	CATSRDHSTVHF	TGTGCCACCAGCAGAGACCACAGTACGGTGCACTTC
TRBV9	TRBJ2-7	14	.	TRBD2	CASSVGREGYEQYF	TGTGCCAGCAGCGTGGGCAGGGAGGGCTACGAGCAGTACTTC
TRBV6-1	TRBJ2-7	15	.	.	CASSEGVGSSYEQYF	TGTGCCAGCAGTGAAGGGGTCGGAAGCTCCTACGAGCAGTACTTC
TRBV27	TRBJ2-7	14	.	TRBD1	CASSLGQGAYEQYF	TGTGCCAGCAGTTTAGGACAGGGGGCCTACGAGCAGTACTTC
TRBV7-9	TRBJ2-5	15	.	.	CASSSSRGGGETQYF	TGTGCCAGCAGTTCAAGCAGGGGAGGAGGGGAGACCCAGTACTTC
TRBV5-1	TRBJ2-3	15	.	TRBD1	CASSGTGRFTDTQYF	TGCGCCAGCAGCGGGACAGGGAGGTTCACAGATACGCAGTATTTT
TRBV7-2	TRBJ2-3	14	.	TRBD1	CASSWTGGADTQYF	TGTGCCAGCAGCTGGACAGGGGGCGCAGATACGCAGTATTTT
TRBV9	TRBJ1-1	15	.	.	CASSVVDLMNTEAFF	TGTGCCAGCAGCGTAGTGGACCTTATGAACACTGAAGCTTTCTTT
TRBV15	TRBJ2-7	14	.	TRBD1	CATSRGDSPYEQYF	TGTGCCACCAGCAGAGGGGACAGTCCCTACGAGCAGTACTTC
TRBV18	TRBJ2-5	14	.	TRBD1	CASSPDRAVKTQYF	TGTGCCAGCTCACCAGACAGGGCGGTTAAGACCCAGTACTTC
TRBV9	TRBJ1-5	16	few	TRBD1	CASSVGDSGGNQPQHF	TGTGCCAGCAGCGTAGGGGACAGCGGGGGCAATCAGCCCCAGCATTTT
TRBV27	TRBJ2-2	14	.	.	CASSGNTGTGELFF	TGTGCCAGCAGTGGCAACACAGGGACAGGGGAGCTGTTTTTT
TRBV9	TRBJ2-5	15	.	.	CASSVVPSYQETQYF	TGTGCCAGCAGCGTAGTTCCCAGCTACCAAGAGACCCAGTACTTC
TRBV15	TRBJ1-4	15	.	TRBD1	CATSRTPGGGEKLFF	TGTGCCACCAGCAGAACCCCAGGGGGCGGGGAAAAACTGTTTTTT
TRBV19	TRBJ2-7	14	few	TRBD1	CASSPGTGNYEQYF	TGTGCCAGTAGCCCCGGGACAGGGAACTACGAGCAGTACTTC